This TCR beta chain was identified during a study of control samples from healthy donors and cancer patients. Trimming pared 1 base from V and 6 bases from J, leaving 15 bases between. Germline CDR1 and CDR2: SGHTA and FQGNSA. The CDR3 runs to 15 residues. Sequencing used immunoSEQ multiplex PCR; TCRdb keeps in-frame clones, though not all of them. Among 40,000 to 60,000 clones, 85% to 90% were seen once, and the ten largest hold approximately 40%. The receptor comes from a man between 50 and 59 years old with head and neck cancer. The V gene is TRBV7-2, the J gene TRBJ2-5; possible D gene TRBD2, 6 bases. Sequencing was done on a sample of PBMCs. The CDR3 DNA reads as TGTGCCAGCAGCTTAGGCGGGGACCCGGGGCAGACCCAGTACTTC. It specifies CASSLGGDPGQTQYF.